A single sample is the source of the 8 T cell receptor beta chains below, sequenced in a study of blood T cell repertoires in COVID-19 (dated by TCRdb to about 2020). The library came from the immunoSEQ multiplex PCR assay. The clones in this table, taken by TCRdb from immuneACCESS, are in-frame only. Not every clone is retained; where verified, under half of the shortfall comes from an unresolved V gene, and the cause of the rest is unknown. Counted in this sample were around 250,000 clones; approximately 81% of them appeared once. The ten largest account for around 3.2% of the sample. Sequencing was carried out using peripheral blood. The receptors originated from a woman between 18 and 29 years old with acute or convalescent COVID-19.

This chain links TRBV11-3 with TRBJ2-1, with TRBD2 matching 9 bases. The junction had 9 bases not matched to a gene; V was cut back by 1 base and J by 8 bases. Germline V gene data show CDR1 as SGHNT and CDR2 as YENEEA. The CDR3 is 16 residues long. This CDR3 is CASSLGLAGRRDEQFF. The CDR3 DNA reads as TGTGCCAGCAGCTTAGGGCTAGCGGGGAGGCGGGATGAGCAGTTCTTC.

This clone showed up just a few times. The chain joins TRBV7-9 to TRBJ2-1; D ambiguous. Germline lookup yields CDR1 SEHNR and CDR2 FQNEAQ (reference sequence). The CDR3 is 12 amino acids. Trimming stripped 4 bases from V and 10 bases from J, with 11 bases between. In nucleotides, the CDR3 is TGTGCCAGCAGCTCACCGGGTCCCGAGCAGTTCTTC. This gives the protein CASSSPGPEQFF.

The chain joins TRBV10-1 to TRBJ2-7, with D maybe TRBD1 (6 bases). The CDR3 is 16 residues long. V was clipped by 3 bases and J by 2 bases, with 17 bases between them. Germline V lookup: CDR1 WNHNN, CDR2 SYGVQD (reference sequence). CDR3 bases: TGCGCCAGCAGTGACACGGGACACCGTTGTCCCTACGAGCAGTACTTC. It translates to CASSDTGHRCPYEQYF.

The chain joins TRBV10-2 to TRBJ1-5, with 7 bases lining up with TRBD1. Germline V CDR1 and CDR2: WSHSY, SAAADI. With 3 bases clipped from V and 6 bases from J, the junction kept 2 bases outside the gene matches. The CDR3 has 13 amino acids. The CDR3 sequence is CASSDTGVQPQHF. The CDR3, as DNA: TGCGCCAGCAGTGATACAGGGGTTCAGCCCCAGCATTTT.

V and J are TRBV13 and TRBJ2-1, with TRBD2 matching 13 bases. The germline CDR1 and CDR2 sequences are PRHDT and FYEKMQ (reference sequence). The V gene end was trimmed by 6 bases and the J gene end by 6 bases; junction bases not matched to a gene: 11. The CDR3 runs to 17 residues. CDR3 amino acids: CASSYGLAGVRGNEQFF. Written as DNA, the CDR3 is TGTGCCAGCAGTTACGGACTAGCGGGAGTTCGGGGCAATGAGCAGTTCTTC.

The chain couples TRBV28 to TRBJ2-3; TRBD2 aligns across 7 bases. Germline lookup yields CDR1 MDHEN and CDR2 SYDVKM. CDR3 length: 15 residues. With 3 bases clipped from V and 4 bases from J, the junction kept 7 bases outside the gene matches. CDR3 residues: CASSFGGRAADTQYF. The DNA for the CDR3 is TGTGCCAGCAGTTTTGGTGGGAGGGCCGCAGATACGCAGTATTTT.

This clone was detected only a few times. CDR3 DNA: TGTGCCAGCAGCCCAGGTGTGGCAGGGACACGAGATACGCAGTATTTT. Its translation is CASSPGVAGTRDTQYF. The genes are TRBV28 and TRBJ2-3, with a tentative D call TRBD1 (6 bases). The germline gives CDR1 MDHEN, CDR2 SYDVKM. This CDR3 has 16 residues. V was clipped by 6 bases and J by 5 bases, with 21 bases between them.

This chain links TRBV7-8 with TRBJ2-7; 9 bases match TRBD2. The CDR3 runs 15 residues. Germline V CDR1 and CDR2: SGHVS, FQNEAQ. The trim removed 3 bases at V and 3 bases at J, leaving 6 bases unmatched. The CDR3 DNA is TGTGCCAGCAGCTTCCGGGTAGCGGGAGTCTACGAGCAGTACTTC. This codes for CASSFRVAGVYEQYF.